Following are 14 T cell receptor beta chains from one sample sequenced in a study of identical twins. In TCRdb, the 5' RACE reads were re-called with MiXCR into one record per CDR3 protein. Of 500,000 to 600,000 distinct CDR3 sequences in the sample, 20% to 25% were seen once. This sample was also put to use in a study of T cells expressing NK-cell markers.

The sample taken for sequencing was CD4+ T cells sorted from blood. Receptors were obtained from a woman aged 18-29 years in good health.

The chain recombines TRBV5-1 with TRBJ1-6; a possible D gene is TRBD1 (5 bases). Trimming removed 0 bases at V and 6 bases at J, with 10 bases between. Germline loops: CDR1 SGHRS, CDR2 YFSETQ. The CDR3 extends over 15 amino acids. The CDR3 DNA follows: TGCGCCAGCAGCTTGGGGGGGACGGCTAATTCACCCCTCCACTTT. Residues: CASSLGGTANSPLHF.

This rearrangement joins TRBV2 to TRBJ1-2; a weak D match, TRBD1 (6 bases). This CDR3 spans 12 amino acids. CDR1 is SNHLY, CDR2 FYNNEI, per germline. The ends were cut back, 8 bases at V and 2 bases at J, with 9 bases in the middle. DNA of the CDR3: TGTGCCAGCCCGGACAGCAACTATGGCTACACCTTC. It is translated as CASPDSNYGYTF.

The chain has TRBV3-1 and TRBJ2-3; a weak D match, TRBD1 (5 bases). Germline V gives CDR1 LGHDT, CDR2 YNNKEL (reference sequence). The CDR3 covers 13 residues. V lost 1 base and J lost 7, with 9 bases in between. CDR3 DNA: TGTGCCAGCAGCCAAGGGGGCAGGAATACGCAGTATTTT. Its protein product is CASSQGGRNTQYF.

This rearrangement joins TRBV9 to TRBJ1-1; D is possibly TRBD1 (6 bases). Germline lookup yields CDR1 SGDLS and CDR2 YYNGEE. There are 15 residues in the CDR3. Trimming pared 3 bases from V and 3 bases from J, leaving 15 bases between. The CDR3 reads CASSAHREGDTEAFF. In DNA form, the CDR3 reads TGTGCCAGCAGCGCCCACAGGGAGGGGGACACTGAAGCTTTCTTT.

This clonotype appeared a few times. The chain links TRBV4-1 to TRBJ2-3; D unresolved. Trimming cost V 0 bases and J 0 bases, with 7 bases left between them. The CDR3 has 15 residues. Per the germline V gene, CDR1 is MGHRA and CDR2 is YSYEKL. CDR3: CASSQEPTSTDTQYF. Here the CDR3 DNA reads TGCGCCAGCAGCCAAGAGCCAACTAGCACAGATACGCAGTATTTT.

This clonotype has more than one count but fewer than ten. V usage is TRBV12-3 or TRBV12-4 and J usage is TRBJ1-2; 7 bases fit TRBD1. V dropped 7 bases and J dropped 4; count of bases not matched to a gene: 9. There are 14 residues in the CDR3. The CDR3 DNA reads TGTGCCAGCATCCCATCCGGGACAGCCTATGGCTACACCTTC. This translates into CASIPSGTAYGYTF.

This clonotype appeared many times. This chain uses TRBV12-3 or TRBV12-4 with TRBJ2-4, with a weak D call TRBD2 (5 bases). V lost 6 bases and J lost 3, with 12 bases in between. The CDR3 contains 14 residues. The DNA for the CDR3 is TGTGCCAGCAGCCTCCCGAGGGTCAAAAACATTCAGTACTTC. Encoded protein: CASSLPRVKNIQYF.

The chain combines TRBV5-1 with TRBJ2-2; tentatively, D is TRBD1 (5 bases). The CDR3 length is 16 residues. CDR1 and CDR2 (germline): SGHRS, YFSETQ. The germline V and J ends were trimmed by 0 bases and 1 base, with 10 bases remaining between them. The CDR3 DNA sequence: TGCGCCAGCAGCTTGGGTGCAGGGCGGAACACCGGGGAGCTGTTTTTT. This sequence encodes CASSLGAGRNTGELFF.

The V gene is TRBV4-2, the J gene TRBJ2-7, with 9 bases matching TRBD2. Germline values: CDR1 LGHNA, CDR2 YNFKEQ. The CDR3 loop spans 17 amino acids. Losses at the gene ends were 0 bases for V and 2 bases for J; bases not matched to a gene: 8. CDR3 bases: TGTGCCAGCAGCCAAGATCAAGGGACTAGCAGAACCTACGAGCAGTACTTC. Amino acid sequence: CASSQDQGTSRTYEQYF.

The sample holds many counts of this clonotype. This chain connects TRBV5-1 to TRBJ2-1; a weak D match, TRBD2 (6 bases). The V end lost 1 base, the J end lost 7 bases, and 12 bases lay between the germline ends. The CDR3 spans 14 residues. Germline V gene sequence: CDR1 SGHRS, CDR2 YFSETQ. CDR3: CASSLPGVQNEQFF. Here the CDR3 DNA reads TGCGCCAGCAGCTTGCCGGGAGTTCAAAATGAGCAGTTCTTC.

In this sample, this clonotype turned up a few times. This chain links TRBV20-1 with TRBJ2-4; TRBD2 agrees at 10 bases. CDR1 is DFQATT, CDR2 SNEGSKA, per germline (reference sequence). J gave up 7 bases and V 0 bases, and 3 bases lay outside the gene matches. The CDR3 contains 14 residues. In DNA form, the CDR3 reads TGCAGTGCTAGAGATACTAGCGGGGCCAACATTCAGTACTTC. It is translated as CSARDTSGANIQYF.

At least ten counts were recorded for this clonotype. The rearrangement uses TRBV10-3 and TRBJ1-2, with D tentatively TRBD1 (5 bases). This CDR3 is 15 amino acids long. V was pared by 3 bases and J by 8 bases, with 19 bases between. The germline gives CDR1 ENHRY, CDR2 SYGVKD. CDR3: CAISDSTPGKGGYTF. DNA of the CDR3: TGTGCCATCAGTGATAGCACGCCAGGGAAAGGAGGCTACACCTTC.

This clonotype was seen more than once but under ten times. CDR3 DNA: TGCGCCAGCAGCTACGGGACAGGGGGACGCACAGATACGCAGTATTTT. Translation gives CASSYGTGGRTDTQYF. The gene calls are TRBV4-3 and TRBJ2-3; the match to TRBD1 covers 11 bases. V gave up 5 bases and J gave up 1 base; unmatched junction bases: 5. The CDR3 contains 16 residues. Germline CDR1 is LGHNA and CDR2 is YSLEER.

In its sample, this clonotype was seen a few times. The chain recombines TRBV4-3 with TRBJ2-7, with D uncertain. The germline V and J ends were trimmed by 0 bases and 4 bases, with 7 bases remaining between them. The CDR3 spans 13 residues. Germline V gene data show CDR1 as LGHNA and CDR2 as YSLEER. CDR3 loop: CASSQDLRYEQYF. The CDR3 DNA reads as TGCGCCAGCAGCCAAGACCTTAGGTACGAGCAGTACTTC.